These T cell receptor beta chains were read from a single sample in a study of radiation and T cells in renal cell carcinoma. Profiled with immunoSEQ multiplex PCR; TCRdb holds only in-frame clones, not every one. In the table there are 140,000 to 150,000 clones, 88% of which are singletons. Here the sequenced sample was blood, taken from a patient whose treatment included radiotherapy and nephrectomy. Receptors were obtained from a woman in her seventies with renal cell carcinoma. Both conserved end residues are part of each CDR3. Fields, in order: V gene, clone size, D gene, J gene, CDR3 DNA, CDR3 protein. D genes are given only for firm matches. Size is stated for part of the rows, as once, few or many counts, or as a class when the clone is expanded.

v_call: TRBV7-8
clone_size: -
d_call: -
j_call: TRBJ1-5
cdr3_nt: TGTGCCAGCAGCGCCCGGGACAACAATCAGCCCCAGCATTTT
cdr3_aa: CASSARDNNQPQHF

v_call: TRBV5-1
clone_size: -
d_call: -
j_call: TRBJ2-1
cdr3_nt: TGCGCCAGCAGCTTGGAGGGGAACGCCTACAATGAGCAGTTCTTC
cdr3_aa: CASSLEGNAYNEQFF

v_call: TRBV6-5
clone_size: -
d_call: -
j_call: TRBJ2-3
cdr3_nt: TGTGCCAGCACCAACTCAAATACGCAGTATTTT
cdr3_aa: CASTNSNTQYF

v_call: TRBV9
clone_size: -
d_call: -
j_call: TRBJ2-7
cdr3_nt: TGTGCCAGCAGCGTAGGAGGGCAGTCCTACGAGCAGTACTTC
cdr3_aa: CASSVGGQSYEQYF

v_call: TRBV10-2
clone_size: few
d_call: -
j_call: TRBJ1-6
cdr3_nt: TGCGCCAGCAGTATACAGGATTCACCCCTCCACTTT
cdr3_aa: CASSIQDSPLHF

v_call: TRBV19
clone_size: -
d_call: TRBD1
j_call: TRBJ1-2
cdr3_nt: TGTGCCAGTAGACGACAGGGGGAATTAGGGGGCTACACCTTC
cdr3_aa: CASRRQGELGGYTF

v_call: TRBV7-2
clone_size: -
d_call: TRBD2
j_call: TRBJ2-7
cdr3_nt: TGTGCCAGCAGCTCCCCGGTTGGGGGGGGGTACGAGCAGTACTTC
cdr3_aa: CASSSPVGGGYEQYF

v_call: TRBV28
clone_size: -
d_call: TRBD2
j_call: TRBJ2-1
cdr3_nt: TGTGCCAGCAGTTTACTTACTAGCGGGGGGGACAATGAGCAGTTCTTC
cdr3_aa: CASSLLTSGGDNEQFF

v_call: TRBV7-9
clone_size: -
d_call: TRBD2
j_call: TRBJ2-1
cdr3_nt: TGTGCCAGCAGCTTGAGTAGCGGGGCCAACTTATACAATGAGCAGTTCTTC
cdr3_aa: CASSLSSGANLYNEQFF

v_call: TRBV6-1
clone_size: -
d_call: -
j_call: TRBJ1-1
cdr3_nt: TGTGCCAGCAGTGAAGGCCAGGCTACCAAAGCTTTCTTT
cdr3_aa: CASSEGQATKAFF

v_call: TRBV5-4
clone_size: -
d_call: TRBD1
j_call: TRBJ1-1
cdr3_nt: TGTGCCAGCAGCCCGGCCACAGGGGTAGGAACTGAAGCTTTCTTT
cdr3_aa: CASSPATGVGTEAFF

v_call: TRBV9
clone_size: -
d_call: TRBD1
j_call: TRBJ2-2
cdr3_nt: TGTGCCAGCAGCGCCGGACAGGGGAGCACCGGGGAGCTGTTTTTT
cdr3_aa: CASSAGQGSTGELFF

v_call: TRBV11-3
clone_size: -
d_call: -
j_call: TRBJ2-7
cdr3_nt: TGTGCCAGCAGCTTAGTGGGTCGCGAGCAGTACTTC
cdr3_aa: CASSLVGREQYF

v_call: TRBV7-5
clone_size: -
d_call: -
j_call: TRBJ1-5
cdr3_nt: TGTGCCAGAAGCCTAGGACAGCAGCCCCAGCATTTT
cdr3_aa: CARSLGQQPQHF

v_call: TRBV29-1
clone_size: -
d_call: -
j_call: TRBJ1-3
cdr3_nt: TGCAGCGTTGCCGGGACGGCTGGAAACACCATATATTTT
cdr3_aa: CSVAGTAGNTIYF

v_call: TRBV25-1
clone_size: -
d_call: -
j_call: TRBJ1-1
cdr3_nt: TGTGCCAGCAGTGAATATACGGAGAACACTGAAGCTTTCTTT
cdr3_aa: CASSEYTENTEAFF

v_call: TRBV7-2
clone_size: -
d_call: -
j_call: TRBJ2-5
cdr3_nt: TGTGCCAGCAGCCTACCGCGGACGGGGGTGATAAGGTGGGAGACCCAGTACTTC
cdr3_aa: CASSLPRTGVIRWETQYF

v_call: TRBV27
clone_size: -
d_call: -
j_call: TRBJ1-1
cdr3_nt: TGTGCCACCTCTAGACAGGCACAAACTGAAGCTTTCTTT
cdr3_aa: CATSRQAQTEAFF

v_call: TRBV6-1
clone_size: -
d_call: -
j_call: TRBJ2-1
cdr3_nt: TGTGCCAGCATCTTGACCGGCTACAATGAGCAGTTCTTC
cdr3_aa: CASILTGYNEQFF

v_call: TRBV7-3
clone_size: -
d_call: -
j_call: TRBJ1-3
cdr3_nt: TGTGCCAGCAGCTTAATGGCCTCCGGGACAGGAAACACCATATATTTT
cdr3_aa: CASSLMASGTGNTIYF